Following are 3 T cell receptor beta chains from one sample sequenced in a study of T cell changes during pregnancy in multiple sclerosis. The data were produced by immunoSEQ multiplex PCR, yet TCRdb's version contains in-frame clones alone and is incomplete. The sample lists approximately 50,000 clones, approximately 90% occurring once. The source was CD4+ T cells from peripheral blood mononuclear cells, collected after pregnancy. The receptors derive from a female donor with multiple sclerosis, enrolled in a pregnancy study.

This sequence joins TRBV6-4 and TRBJ1-5, with 10 bases identical to TRBD1. Per the germline V gene, CDR1 is MRHNA and CDR2 is SNTAGT. CDR3 length equals 16 residues. J was trimmed by 6 bases and V by 6 bases; bases with no gene match: 11. The CDR3 bases are TGTGCCAGCAGGGCTGGGACAGGGGATCGTCGTCAGCCCCAGCATTTT. It translates to CASRAGTGDRRQPQHF.

The chain carries TRBV19 and TRBJ2-7; 10 bases align to TRBD1. Per germline, CDR1 LNHDA and CDR2 SQIVND (reference sequence). The CDR3 covers 20 residues. V shed 2 bases, J shed 3 bases, and the junction held 19 bases outside the gene matches. The CDR3 here is CASSIIRRWKGQGYGYEQYF. The CDR3 nucleotides are TGTGCCAGTAGTATAATAAGGCGGTGGAAGGGACAGGGGTATGGCTACGAGCAGTACTTC. The full variable domain, its missing parts supplied by reference TRBV19 and TRBJ2-7, is DGGITQSPKYLFRKEGQNVTLSCEQNLNHDAMYWYRQDPGQGLRLIYYSQIVNDFQKGDIAEGYSVSREKKESFPLTVTSAQKNPTAFYLCASSIIRRWKGQGYGYEQYFGPGTRLTVT.

The rearrangement uses TRBV28 and TRBJ1-2; TRBD1 matches at 7 bases. The CDR3 consists of 14 residues. V lost 5 bases, J lost 7 bases, and 10 bases stayed unmatched. Germline V lookup: CDR1 MDHEN, CDR2 SYDVKM. CDR3 nucleotide sequence: TGTGCCAGCAGTCCGCTAGGGGGCGTAGGTGGCTACACCTTC. This translates into CASSPLGGVGGYTF.